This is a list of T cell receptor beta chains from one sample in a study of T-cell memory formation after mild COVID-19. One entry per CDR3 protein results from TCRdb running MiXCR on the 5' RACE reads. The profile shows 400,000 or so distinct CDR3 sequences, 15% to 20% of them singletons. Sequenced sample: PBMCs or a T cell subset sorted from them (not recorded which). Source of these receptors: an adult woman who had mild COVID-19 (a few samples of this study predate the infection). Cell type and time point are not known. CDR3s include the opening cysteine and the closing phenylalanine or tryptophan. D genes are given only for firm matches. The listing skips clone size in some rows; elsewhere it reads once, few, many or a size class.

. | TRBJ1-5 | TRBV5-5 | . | CASSLGGSGGNQPQHF | TGTGCCAGCAGCTTGGGAGGATCGGGGGGGAATCAGCCCCAGCATTTT
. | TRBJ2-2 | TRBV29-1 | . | CSADPGDHTGELFF | TGCAGCGCCGACCCGGGAGATCACACCGGGGAGCTGTTTTTT
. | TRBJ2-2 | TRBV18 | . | CASSPPENTGELFF | TGTGCCAGCTCACCACCAGAGAACACCGGGGAGCTGTTTTTT
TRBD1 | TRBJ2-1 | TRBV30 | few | CAWSKTGSYNEQFF | TGTGCCTGGAGTAAGACAGGGTCCTACAATGAGCAGTTCTTC
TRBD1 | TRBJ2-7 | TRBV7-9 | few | CASSDIGTAYEQYF | TGTGCCAGCAGCGACATCGGGACAGCCTACGAGCAGTACTTC
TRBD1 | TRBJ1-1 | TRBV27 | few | CASSPNTGGGTEAFF | TGTGCCAGCAGTCCCAATACAGGGGGAGGCACTGAAGCTTTCTTT
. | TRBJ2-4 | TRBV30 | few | CAWNGDADIQYF | TGTGCCTGGAACGGGGATGCGGACATTCAGTACTTC
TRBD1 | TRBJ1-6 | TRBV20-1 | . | CSARDRDRGPPLHF | TGCAGTGCTAGAGATCGAGACAGGGGACCACCCCTCCACTTT
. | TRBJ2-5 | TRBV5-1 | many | CASSLGNRETQYF | TGCGCCAGCAGCTTGGGGAATAGGGAGACCCAGTACTTC
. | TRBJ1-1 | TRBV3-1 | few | CASSQVDTEAFF | TGTGCCAGCAGCCAAGTAGACACTGAAGCTTTCTTT
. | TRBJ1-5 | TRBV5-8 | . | CASSPGLPTRPQHF | TGTGCCAGCAGCCCGGGGCTCCCTACCCGGCCCCAGCATTTT
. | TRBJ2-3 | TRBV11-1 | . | CASSLPTRGNTDTQYF | TGTGCCAGCAGCTTACCGACGAGGGGGAACACAGATACGCAGTATTTT
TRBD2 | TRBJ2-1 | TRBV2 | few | CASSEGGGLAGFGAFNEQFF | TGTGCCAGCAGTGAAGGGGGGGGACTAGCGGGATTCGGCGCCTTTAATGAGCAGTTCTTC
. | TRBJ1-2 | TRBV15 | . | CATSREARSYGYTF | TGTGCCACCAGCAGAGAGGCCCGAAGCTATGGCTACACCTTC
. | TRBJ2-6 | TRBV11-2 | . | CASSSLQGKNGANVLTF | TGTGCCAGCAGCTCCTTACAGGGAAAGAATGGGGCCAACGTCCTGACTTTC
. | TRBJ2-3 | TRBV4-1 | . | CASSHEGPPDTQYF | TGCGCCAGCAGCCATGAAGGACCCCCAGATACGCAGTATTTT
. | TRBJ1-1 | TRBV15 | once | CATSMDMNTEAFF | TGTGCCACCAGCATGGATATGAACACTGAAGCTTTCTTT
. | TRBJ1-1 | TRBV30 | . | CAWSSSGRKNTEAFF | TGTGCCTGGAGTTCCTCAGGGAGGAAGAACACTGAAGCTTTCTTT
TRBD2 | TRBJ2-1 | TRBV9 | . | CASSPRLADNEQFF | TGTGCCAGCAGCCCCCGACTAGCGGACAATGAGCAGTTCTTC